This section outlines one T cell receptor (beta chain) sequence together with its context. Its antigen has not been determined. No base quality values were provided; no much bigger clone lies one nucleotide off. The source of the sample is a study of CD8 T cells in ankylosing spondylitis (dated by TCRdb to the late 2010s). Context from the whole study: To find TCR variants linked to disease, the study profiled T cell receptor beta repertoires in ankylosing spondylitis patients and healthy donors. Peripheral blood samples were taken, and synovial fluid was additionally collected from ankylosing spondylitis patients. The full study cohort comprised 20 to 30 ankylosing spondylitis patients and around 100 healthy donors.

What the authors observed across the whole study: According to the report, matched synovial fluid samples from ankylosing spondylitis patients were significantly enriched for the disease-linked clones. A TCR beta motif made up of several highly homologous amino acid variants appeared to be characteristic of blood from ankylosing spondylitis patients. Some TCR beta motif variants had previously been reported in synovial fluid and blood of reactive arthritis patients, which suggested common disease-initiation mechanisms. The disease-linked clones showed a CD8+ phenotype and occurred at relatively low frequencies in peripheral blood.

The run used an Illumina HiSeq 2500. Quantitative 5'-RACE with molecular barcodes was used to prepare TCR beta libraries. The study's own analysis went as follows. A new computational method, built on a probabilistic model of VDJ rearrangement, was used to identify disease-linked TCR variants. TCRdb ran its own pipeline on the public reads, namely fastp trimming at Q25 and MiXCR clone calling, and kept in-frame beta chains. Every entry covers one CDR3 protein and lists the most common genes and DNA from its rows. The V and J calls come from TCRdb's annotation, not from the publication. The sample table holds roughly 97,000 distinct CDR3 sequences, of which roughly 8% were seen once. Together, the top ten hold nearly 10% of the sample. The source material was blood, either unsorted or a sorted T cell fraction (not recorded which). This sequence was found in a male donor with ankylosing spondylitis or in good health (not recorded which).

This receptor has the CDR3 CASSLEVGDEEYF. The base sequence is TGTGCCAGCAGCTTAGAGGTGGGGGACGAGGAGTATTTT. This chain is built from TRBV7-2 and TRBJ2-3; the D element might be TRBD1 or TRBD2, as each aligns at 5 bases. At the junction V is shortened by 1 base and J by 13 bases, with 15 bases in between. Via the germline V gene, CDR1 is SGHTA and CDR2 FQGNSA. The cysteine opens and the phenylalanine closes a CDR3 of 13 amino acids. Of the read, only the CDR3 DNA is kept; its 39 bases are in frame from base 1.